This T cell receptor (beta chain) appears in the sequencing data of a study of cytomegalovirus exposure and HLA in healthy donors. Study findings and constraints: Across donors, sequencing depth was assumed by presence/absence analyses to be roughly uniform.

This CDR3 region has 12 residues. Germline-derived CDR1 and CDR2 are GTSNPN and SVGIG (reference sequence). The V and J ends lost 0 bases and 9 bases respectively, with 9 bases between them. Details on this clone: Its target is not known.

13 Jbeta primers and 60 Vbeta primers were used for the PCR. Assay used: immunoSEQ multiplex PCR; TCRdb lists only in-frame clones, some missing. Among around 95,000 clones listed, approximately 79% were seen once. V is TRBV30 and J is TRBJ2-1; D unclear. The sample taken for sequencing was PBMCs. This sequence originates from a male donor in good health and CMV-seronegative. The CDR3 nucleotides are TGTGCCTGGAGTGTAGTTCCTACTGAGCAGTTCTTC. Its protein is CAWSVVPTEQFF.